This paragraph reports one TCR beta chain. The specificity of this receptor is unknown. Sequence at one end of the junction differs from germline and may be a read error. The source of the sample is a study of T cells in Graves' hyperthyroidism and ophthalmopathy (dated by TCRdb to the late 2010s). About the investigation overall: TCR V-J signatures able to tell the groups apart were searched for in a discovery cohort of around 95 patients, of whom about 40 had Graves' ophthalmopathy and 57 had stable Graves' hyperthyroidism. Whether ophthalmopathy could be predicted prospectively was tested in an independent validation cohort made up of 18 to 20 hyperthyroidism patients plus 17 patients who later progressed to ophthalmopathy. The roughly 91 discovery patients were randomly divided into training and test sets at a 7:3 ratio. The study also compared thyroid tissue and blood T-cell repertoires from 6 or 7 Graves' hyperthyroidism patients. Following sampling, methimazole starting at 30 mg daily was given to hyperthyroidism patients, and high-dose intravenous methylprednisolone was given to ophthalmopathy patients. The paper describes TCR Vbeta CDR3 sequencing of 120 to 150 peripheral blood samples, made up of 43 ophthalmopathy patients, more than 70 hyperthyroidism patients and about 17 progressor patients.

Amplification of TCR beta CDR3 regions was carried out from RNA transcripts. The first round of RT-PCR for the TCR CDR3 was performed with the HTBI primer set and the Qiagen OneStep RT-PCR kit. Libraries were constructed in a second round of multiplex PCR, after which size selection and purification were performed. Paired-end sequencing of the libraries was performed with 100 bp reads on an Illumina HiSeq2000. In the original analysis: Raw data were processed with SOAPnuke, discarding reads with adapters, uncalled bases, mean Phred below 15, or no exact constant-primer or identifier match. High-quality paired reads were merged using COPE v1.2.5, and each unique nucleotide sequence was defined as a clonotype. MiTCR v1.1 was used to align the clonotypes against IMGT TRBV, TRBD and TRBJ reference segments. Only V-J combinations with frequency above 0.0001, covering 99% to 99.2% of repertoires, were analysed. The TCS score was defined as the ratio of F50 (clonal expansion) to E x V (chaos), calculated using BLOSUM62-based TCRdist between CDR3 peptides within each V-J. Welch's t-statistics and random forest reduced fewer than 600 V-J features to some 14, which were used in a naive Bayes classifier (R e1071). Thyroid-blood repertoire similarity was quantified with the Morisita-Horn index. TCRdb itself trimmed the public reads at Q25 with fastp, ran MiXCR and retained productive beta chains. One record per CDR3 amino acid sequence lists the most common genes and DNA. The V and J calls were not made by the authors but by TCRdb's processing. The sample table shows approximately 640,000 distinct CDR3 sequences, and 45% are seen once. The ten largest account for approximately 6.8% of the sample.

Paper-wide results and their limitations: Most expanded thyroid clonotypes (frequency above 0.001) were also detected in blood, suggesting blood repertoires may reflect thyroid immune responses. Sample size was not statistically predetermined, and investigators were not blinded to group allocation. In validation, the model predicted progression to ophthalmopathy with approximately 71% sensitivity and 72% to 85% specificity, a median of 6.5 months before onset. A 13 V-J signature model separated ophthalmopathy from stable hyperthyroidism, with just over 85% sensitivity and approximately 81% specificity in cross-validation and 80%/75% in testing.

The CDR3 has 13 amino acids, counting the end cysteine and phenylalanine. Here the CDR3 DNA is all that survives: 39 bases in frame from base 1. The germline V gene (reference sequence) provides CDR1 SSHAT and CDR2 FNYEAQ. The study excluded patients with uncontrolled infections, other autoimmune diseases, pregnancy or lactation. Clinical symptoms, serum thyroxine and TRAb, thyroid ultrasound, and orbital computed tomography formed the basis for the diagnoses. Trizol reagent was used to extract total RNA, and RNA quality was then checked on an Agilent 2100 Bioanalyzer. The sequencing sample was made of peripheral blood or thyroid tissue (not recorded which). This receptor was identified in an adult man with Graves' disease, either hyperthyroidism or ophthalmopathy (not recorded which). The V and J genes are TRBV7-7 and TRBJ1-6; the D gene is not confidently resolved. At the DNA level, the sequence is TGTGCTAGCAGCTTAACTATCAATTCACCCCTCCACTTT. This gives the protein CASSLTINSPLHF.